These 10 T cell receptor beta chains came from one sample sequenced in a study of T cell changes during pregnancy in multiple sclerosis (dated by TCRdb to the late 2010s). The library relied on the immunoSEQ multiplex PCR assay. The table was pulled from immuneACCESS by TCRdb, which kept in-frame rearrangements only. Such tables lose some clones; where checked, under half of the loss comes from unresolved V genes, and the rest has no known cause. This sample gives some 100,000 clones in total; 90% to 95% of them show up just once. The ten top clones hold more than 0.95% of the sample. Source: peripheral blood, taken in the second trimester of pregnancy. These receptors all stem from a female donor with multiple sclerosis, enrolled in a pregnancy study.

The rearrangement uses TRBV6-6 and TRBJ2-1, with 7 bases aligning to TRBD2. This CDR3 contains 14 residues. Germline CDR1 MNHNY, CDR2 SVGAGI (reference sequence). The V and J ends lost 5 bases and 5 bases, in that order; junction bases with no gene match: 6. CDR3 DNA sequence: TGTGCCAGCAGTCCCCTGCGGGAGAACAATGAGCAGTTCTTC. This sequence encodes CASSPLRENNEQFF.

The V gene is TRBV4-1, the J gene TRBJ2-5; 8 nucleotides line up with TRBD2. Germline trimming cut 2 bases from V and 4 bases from J; bases unmatched to any gene: 3. This CDR3 spans 14 amino acids. Germline CDR1 and CDR2: MGHRA and YSYEKL. The CDR3 coding sequence is TGCGCCAGCAGCCAACCAGCGGGAGTAGAGACCCAGTACTTC. This gives the protein CASSQPAGVETQYF.

The rearrangement links TRBV30 to TRBJ1-2, with 8 nucleotides matching TRBD1. The CDR3 is made up of 15 amino acids. Germline CDR1 GTSNPN, CDR2 SVGIG (reference sequence). The ends lost 8 bases at V and 0 bases at J; junction bases unmatched: 11. CDR3 nucleotide sequence: TGTGCCGGCTCTGGACCGGGACAGGCTAACTATGGCTACACCTTC. Amino acid sequence: CAGSGPGQANYGYTF.

The gene calls are TRBV30 and TRBJ2-5; D ambiguous. The germline V gene has CDR1 GTSNPN and CDR2 SVGIG (reference sequence). The CDR3 has 11 amino acids. V was pared by 2 bases and J by 5 bases, with 6 bases between. The CDR3 nucleotides read TGTGCCTGGAGTTTCCAGGAGACCCAGTACTTC. This gives the protein CAWSFQETQYF.

This clone has just a few counts. This rearrangement joins TRBV29-1 to TRBJ2-1, with D perhaps matching TRBD1 (5 bases). The CDR3 has 14 amino acids. The germline gives CDR1 SQVTM, CDR2 ANQGSEA. V was pared by 7 bases and J by 0 bases, with 13 bases between. CDR3 sequence: CSGSQGFSYNEQFF. For the CDR3, the DNA is TGCAGCGGGAGCCAGGGTTTCTCCTACAATGAGCAGTTCTTC.

The chain has TRBV28 and TRBJ2-7, with D tentatively TRBD2 (5 bases). CDR1 and CDR2 (germline): MDHEN, SYDVKM. There are 15 residues in the CDR3. With 4 bases removed from V and 2 bases from J, the gap between germline ends came to 15 bases. The CDR3 here is CASSSTRTSTYEQYF. The CDR3 nucleotides read TGTGCCAGCAGTTCTACAAGGACTTCAACCTACGAGCAGTACTTC.

This clone was detected only once. The chain carries TRBV7-3 and TRBJ2-2, with D tentatively TRBD2 (5 bases). The CDR3 totals 15 residues. The germline V gene has CDR1 SGHTA and CDR2 FQGTGA. Trimming left V 5 bases short and J 2 bases short, with 12 bases between. In DNA form, the CDR3 reads TGTGCCAGCAGCCCAAAGACTATTAACACCGGGGAGCTGTTTTTT. This codes for CASSPKTINTGELFF.

The chain is built from TRBV7-2 and TRBJ2-3; 8 bases are a match to TRBD1. The CDR3 loop spans 19 amino acids. The V gene end was trimmed by 3 bases and the J gene end by 4 bases; junction bases not matched to a gene: 18. From germline, CDR1 is SGHTA and CDR2 FQGNSA. The CDR3 bases are TGTGCCAGCAGCTTTAGAGGGGTTCCGGACAGGGCGAACTCAGATACGCAGTATTTT. It translates to CASSFRGVPDRANSDTQYF.

The chain joins TRBV9 to TRBJ1-2; weak D call: TRBD1 (6 bases). Trimming stripped 4 bases from V and 0 bases from J, with 16 bases between. From germline, CDR1 is SGDLS and CDR2 YYNGEE. This CDR3 has 16 amino acids. In DNA, the CDR3 is TGTGCCAGCAGCACCCCCCGGACAGATACTAACTATGGCTACACCTTC. Its protein is CASSTPRTDTNYGYTF.

The chain joins TRBV10-3 to TRBJ2-2; D may be TRBD2 (6 bases). The germline CDR1 and CDR2 sequences are ENHRY and SYGVKD. The ends were cut back, 3 bases at V and 3 bases at J, with 8 bases in the middle. This CDR3 region has 14 residues. The CDR3 reads CAISDSGDTGELFF. The CDR3, as DNA: TGTGCCATCAGTGACTCGGGGGACACCGGGGAGCTGTTTTTT.